A selection of T cell receptor beta chains follows, all from one sample in a study of T cells after yellow fever vaccination. TCRdb re-called the 5' RACE reads through MiXCR, storing one row per CDR3 protein. The table includes approximately 600,000 distinct CDR3 sequences, roughly an eighth detected once. The source material was PBMCs, sampled on the day of the yellow fever booster vaccination. The receptors originated from a man aged 30 to 39 who received the YFV17D yellow fever vaccine. Each CDR3 is given with its conserved first and last residue. A D gene is named only where the DNA matches it firmly. Clone size is given for some rows only: seen once, a few or many times, or a class if the clone is expanded.

>TRBJ1-5|TRBV14|few|TRBD1
TGTGCCAGCAGTCGAACAGGGGTCGATCAGCCCCAGCATTTT
CASSRTGVDQPQHF
>TRBJ2-1|TRBV6-1|.|.
TGTGCCAGCAGCAGTGGAGACTCGACCTACAATGAGCAGTTCTTC
CASSSGDSTYNEQFF
>TRBJ2-1|TRBV24-1|.|.
TGTGCCACCAGCGACTTAAGGAGCTCCTACAATGAGCAGTTCTTC
CATSDLRSSYNEQFF
>TRBJ2-1|TRBV18|few|TRBD2
TGTGCCAGCTCACCACGAACTAGCGAATACAATGAGCAGTTCTTC
CASSPRTSEYNEQFF
>TRBJ1-2|TRBV5-1|many|TRBD1
TGCGCCAGCAGCTTGGTGCAGGGGGATGGCTACACCTTC
CASSLVQGDGYTF
>TRBJ2-1|TRBV2|few|TRBD1
TGTGCCAGCAGCAAAGAGACAGGGGCGACTTACAATGAGCAGTTCTTC
CASSKETGATYNEQFF
>TRBJ2-1|TRBV30|.|.
TGTGCCTGGAGAGGCCGGGACACCGAAAGAACCAATGAGCAGTTCTTC
CAWRGRDTERTNEQFF
>TRBJ2-7|TRBV23-1|few|TRBD1
TGCGCCAACCAACCTGAAGTCCAGGGGGCCCCCTACGAGCAGTACTTC
CANQPEVQGAPYEQYF
>TRBJ1-6|TRBV15|.|.
TGTGCCACCAGCAGAGACGGATCAAGATCACCCCTCCACTTT
CATSRDGSRSPLHF
>TRBJ2-7|TRBV5-1|.|TRBD1
TGCGCCAGCAGCCCCGGGACAGGTGTCGCCTACGAGCAGTACTTC
CASSPGTGVAYEQYF
>TRBJ2-1|TRBV7-3|many|.
TGTGCCAGCAGTACACTCCTCGGGAACAATGAGCAGTTCTTC
CASSTLLGNNEQFF
>TRBJ2-2|TRBV7-9|many|.
TGTGCCAGCACCATTCCGGGGTCCGGGGAGCTGTTTTTT
CASTIPGSGELFF
>TRBJ2-1|TRBV7-2|.|TRBD1
TGTGCCAGCAGCCGTCGGACAGGGCTCTCAAACGAGCAGTTCTTC
CASSRRTGLSNEQFF
>TRBJ2-3|TRBV29-1|many|TRBD2
TGCAGCGTTGTGACTAGCGGGAGTTATACGCAGTATTTT
CSVVTSGSYTQYF
>TRBJ2-4|TRBV5-6|.|.
TGTGCCAGCAGCTCCTTCGGACATCTAGCCAAAAACATTCAGTACTTC
CASSSFGHLAKNIQYF
>TRBJ1-4|TRBV18|few|.
TGTGCCAGCTCACCAAGAGACACAGCGGGGGAAAAACTGTTTTTT
CASSPRDTAGEKLFF
>TRBJ2-1|TRBV29-1|many|.
TGCAGCGTTGATGGTCTGCGAGGCGGAGAGGTTGATGAGCAGTTCTTC
CSVDGLRGGEVDEQFF
>TRBJ2-5|TRBV28|.|.
TGTGCCAGCAGTTTATACTCAGGGGCCAACACAGAGACCCAGTACTTC
CASSLYSGANTETQYF
>TRBJ2-7|TRBV13|few|TRBD2
TGTGCCAGCAGCGATACCGGGACTAGCGGGCCAATTTCCTACGAGCAGTACTTC
CASSDTGTSGPISYEQYF
>TRBJ2-7|TRBV27|.|TRBD1
TGTGCCAGCAGTTTCTCGACAGGGCATTACTACGAGCAGTACTTC
CASSFSTGHYYEQYF
>TRBJ2-1|TRBV6-2/TRBV6-3|few|TRBD2
TGTGCCAGCAGTCTCGGGAGGCCCAATGAGCAGTTCTTC
CASSLGRPNEQFF
>TRBJ2-5|TRBV20-1|.|.
TGCAGTCCTAGATCGAGTCTTGAGACCCAGTACTTC
CSPRSSLETQYF
>TRBJ1-1|TRBV20-1|many|.
TGCAGTGCTAGCCCCGGGAGGATTGGCACTGAAGCTTTCTTT
CSASPGRIGTEAFF
>TRBJ1-1|TRBV14|few|.
TGTGCCAGCAGCACCCTTAAAGCCGAAGCTTTCTTT
CASSTLKAEAFF
>TRBJ2-7|TRBV5-1|many|TRBD1
TGCGCCAGCAGCCCGGGACAGCCCAACGAGCAGTACTTC
CASSPGQPNEQYF
>TRBJ2-1|TRBV5-1|.|TRBD1
TGCGCCAGCAGCTCACAGGGGGCAGAGCAGTTCTTC
CASSSQGAEQFF
>TRBJ1-6|TRBV7-9|.|.
TGTGCCAGCACTCGACAAGATAATTCACCCCTCCACTTT
CASTRQDNSPLHF